The 21 T cell receptor beta chains below come from one sample, sequenced in a study of cytomegalovirus exposure and HLA in healthy donors. This PCR relied on a set of 60 Vbeta primers and 13 Jbeta primers. Repertoires were generated with immunoSEQ multiplex PCR, while TCRdb's copy carries only in-frame clones and drops some. The table has roughly 190,000 clones, roughly 9.5% seen once. Sequenced sample: PBMCs. The receptors stem from a woman under 40 in good health and CMV-seropositive.

This clone was seen only a few times. The rearrangement joins TRBV27 to TRBJ1-5; TRBD1 matches at 7 bases. Germline V gene sequence: CDR1 MNHEY, CDR2 SMNVEV (reference sequence). V lost 5 bases to trimming and J lost 5 bases; unmatched junction nucleotides: 6. This CDR3 contains 14 residues. CDR3 sequence: CASSPWDSYQPQHF. The CDR3 region has the DNA TGTGCCAGCAGTCCGTGGGACAGTTATCAGCCCCAGCATTTT.

The chain joins TRBV9 to TRBJ1-2; D unresolved. The CDR3 totals 9 residues. Germline V gives CDR1 SGDLS, CDR2 YYNGEE. The CDR3 loop is CAGSGGYTF. The CDR3 DNA reads TGTGCTGGTTCCGGGGGCTACACCTTC.

This clone has a handful of counts. V and J are TRBV7-2 and TRBJ2-7; 12 bases agree with TRBD2. J gave up 7 bases and V 4 bases, and 14 bases lay outside the gene matches. This CDR3 has 17 residues. Germline V lookup: CDR1 SGHTA, CDR2 FQGNSA. For the CDR3, the DNA is TGTGCCAGCAGCTCTAGCTCAAGGACTAGCGGGATTGGGGAGCAGTACTTC. It translates to CASSSSSRTSGIGEQYF. The variable domain in full, with the rest retrieved from reference TRBV7-2 and TRBJ2-7, is GAGVSQSPSNKVTEKGKDVELRCDPISGHTALYWYRQSLGQGLEFLIYFQGNSAPDKSGLPSDRFSAERTGGSVSTLTIQRTQQEDSAVYLCASSSSSRTSGIGEQYFGPGTRLTVT.

The rearrangement uses TRBV2 and TRBJ2-6; 11 bases line up with TRBD1. The trim removed 5 bases at V and 0 bases at J, leaving 9 bases unmatched. Germline V gene lookup returns CDR1 SNHLY and CDR2 FYNNEI. The CDR3 sequence is 19 residues long. The CDR3 loop is CASSPRRTGGSSGANVLTF. The CDR3 DNA is TGTGCCAGCAGTCCACGTCGGACAGGGGGCAGCTCTGGGGCCAACGTCCTGACTTTC. The complete variable domain, with remaining parts taken from reference TRBV2 and TRBJ2-6, reads EPEVTQTPSHQVTQMGQEVILRCVPISNHLYFYWYRQILGQKVEFLVSFYNNEISEKSEIFDDQFSVERPDGSNFTLKIRSTKLEDSAMYFCASSPRRTGGSSGANVLTFGAGSRLTVL.

This clone was counted between two and nine times. The rearrangement joins TRBV19 to TRBJ1-5; a possible D gene is TRBD1 (6 bases). V was cut by 5 bases and J by 6 bases, with 20 bases left in between. CDR3 length: 16 residues. Germline V gene sequence: CDR1 LNHDA, CDR2 SQIVND (reference sequence). This CDR3 reads CASSPYPDRMGQPQHF. The CDR3 nucleotides are TGTGCCAGTAGTCCTTACCCCGACAGGATGGGTCAGCCCCAGCATTTT.

A few counts support this clone. The J gene is TRBJ2-1, the V gene TRBV2; 10 bases are shared with TRBD2. CDR1 SNHLY and CDR2 FYNNEI come from the germline V gene. V lost 4 bases to trimming and J lost 8 bases; unmatched junction nucleotides: 11. The CDR3 loop spans 16 amino acids. In DNA, the CDR3 is TGTGCCAGCAGTGTTGAGAAACTAGCGGGACTGTATGAGCAGTTCTTC. It codes for CASSVEKLAGLYEQFF. Together with reference TRBV2 and TRBJ2-1, the CDR3 gives the full variable domain: EPEVTQTPSHQVTQMGQEVILRCVPISNHLYFYWYRQILGQKVEFLVSFYNNEISEKSEIFDDQFSVERPDGSNFTLKIRSTKLEDSAMYFCASSVEKLAGLYEQFFGPGTRLTVL.

In its sample, this clone was seen a few times. The chain carries TRBV19 and TRBJ2-2; D gene unclear. CDR3 length: 10 residues. CDR1 LNHDA and CDR2 SQIVND come from the germline V gene (reference sequence). Here the CDR3 reads CDRRSGRLFF. In DNA, the CDR3 is TGTGACAGAAGATCGGGTAGGCTGTTTTTT. Full variable domain (remainder filled in from reference TRBV19 and TRBJ2-2): DGGITQSPKYLFRKEGQNVTLSCEQNLNHDAMYWYRQDPGQGLRLIYYSQIVNDFQKGDIAEGYSVSREKKESFPLTVTSAQKNPTAFYLCDRRSGRLFFGEGSRLTVL.

V and J are TRBV30 and TRBJ2-5; possible D gene TRBD1, 6 bases. The germline CDR1 and CDR2 sequences are GTSNPN and SVGIG (reference sequence). V lost 3 bases and J lost 2, with 13 bases in between. The CDR3 covers 14 residues. The CDR3 loop reads CAWRVAGVQETQYF. CDR3 DNA sequence: TGTGCCTGGAGGGTAGCAGGGGTGCAAGAGACCCAGTACTTC.

This clone occurred a few times. The chain recombines TRBV14 with TRBJ1-2; 8 nucleotides line up with TRBD1. J gave up 0 bases and V 4 bases, and 19 bases lay outside the gene matches. Germline-derived CDR1 and CDR2 are SGHDN and FVKESK. The CDR3 loop spans 20 amino acids. The CDR3 protein is CASSRTKTGTGVVANYGYTF. As DNA, the CDR3 is TGTGCCAGCAGCCGGACCAAAACCGGGACAGGAGTTGTAGCTAACTATGGCTACACCTTC.

The CDR3 sequence is CASRPGQNTGELFF. CDR3 nucleotides: TGTGCCAGCAGACCGGGACAGAACACCGGGGAGCTGTTTTTT. J is TRBJ2-2 and V is TRBV7-3, with D possibly TRBD1 on 6 matching bases. Germline CDR1 reads SGHTA; CDR2 reads FQGTGA. V dropped 6 bases and J dropped 1 base, with 9 bases sitting between them. The CDR3 is 14 residues long.

The genes are TRBV30 and TRBJ1-1; D ambiguous. V lost 0 bases and J 2 bases, leaving 7 bases between the germline ends. Germline lookup yields CDR1 GTSNPN and CDR2 SVGIG (reference sequence). CDR3 size: 13 residues. CDR3 in amino acids: CAWSVEANTEAFF. In DNA form, the CDR3 reads TGTGCCTGGAGTGTAGAGGCAAACACTGAAGCTTTCTTT.

V usage is TRBV5-1 and J usage is TRBJ2-7; 10 bases agree with TRBD2. The germline V gene encodes CDR1 SGHRS and CDR2 YFSETQ. V was pared by 4 bases and J by 2 bases, with 9 bases of the junction left unmatched. The CDR3 has 16 amino acids. Written as DNA, the CDR3 is TGCGCCAGCAGCACAGAGTCCGGGACTAGCGCCTACGAGCAGTACTTC. Residues: CASSTESGTSAYEQYF.

This sequence joins TRBV5-5 and TRBJ2-7, with 10 positions matching TRBD1. Trimming at V came to 5 bases and at J to 3 bases, leaving 5 bases not matched to a gene. Germline CDR1 reads SGHKS; CDR2 reads YYEKEE (reference sequence). The CDR3 has 14 amino acids. CDR3 protein: CASSTGTGDYEQYF. The CDR3 coding sequence is TGTGCCAGCAGTACCGGGACAGGGGACTACGAGCAGTACTTC.

This clone has only a few counts. V gene TRBV6-6 combines with J gene TRBJ2-7; 13 bases fit TRBD2. Germline CDR1 and CDR2: MNHNY and SVGAGI (reference sequence). This CDR3 comprises 13 residues. The V and J ends lost 8 bases and 3 bases, in that order; junction bases with no gene match: 1. The CDR3 DNA reads TGTGCCAGCGGACTAGCGGGAGACTACGAGCAGTACTTC. It yields the protein CASGLAGDYEQYF.

The sample holds a few counts of this clone. This chain uses TRBV6-7 with TRBJ2-7, with 10 positions matching TRBD2. TRBV6-7 falls under the ORF class, with uncertain function. The trim removed 6 bases at V and 3 bases at J, leaving 23 bases unmatched. The length of the CDR3 is 20 residues. The CDR3 region has the DNA TGTGCCAGCAGCTACCCCCTCCCCGGGCTAGCGGGAGACCCTCTCTACGAGCAGTACTTC. Its protein is CASSYPLPGLAGDPLYEQYF.

This chain connects TRBV7-2 to TRBJ2-7, with 14 bases identical to TRBD2. Unmatched junction bases numbered 3, after V lost 2 bases and J lost 3 bases. Germline CDR1 is SGHTA and CDR2 is FQGNSA. The CDR3 runs 16 residues. The CDR3: CASSLKGLAGVYEQYF. CDR3 DNA: TGTGCCAGCAGCTTAAAGGGACTAGCGGGAGTCTACGAGCAGTACTTC.

The genes are TRBV4-1 and TRBJ2-3; D call uncertain. V lost 1 base, J lost 1 base, and 12 bases lay in between. Germline CDR1 is MGHRA and CDR2 is YSYEKL. CDR3 length: 16 amino acids. The CDR3: CASSQVAPRGTDTQYF. The CDR3 DNA reads as TGCGCCAGCAGCCAAGTGGCCCCCCGTGGCACAGATACGCAGTATTTT.

CDR3 coding DNA: TGTGCCAGCAGTGGGAAGGGGAATGAAAAACTGTTTTTT. Residues: CASSGKGNEKLFF. The chain employs TRBV2 and TRBJ1-4; tentatively, D is TRBD1 (5 bases). This CDR3 comprises 13 residues. The V and J ends lost 4 bases and 5 bases respectively, with 8 bases between them. Germline-derived CDR1 and CDR2 are SNHLY and FYNNEI. The entire variable domain, with the rest obtained from reference TRBV2 and TRBJ1-4, is as follows: EPEVTQTPSHQVTQMGQEVILRCVPISNHLYFYWYRQILGQKVEFLVSFYNNEISEKSEIFDDQFSVERPDGSNFTLKIRSTKLEDSAMYFCASSGKGNEKLFFGSGTQLSVL.

This rearrangement joins TRBV5-6 to TRBJ2-1; D ambiguous. This CDR3 comprises 13 residues. Germline assignment: CDR1 SGHDT and CDR2 YYEEEE. Between the trimmed V and J ends, which lost 0 bases and 10 bases, there was a span of 11 bases. CDR3 sequence (DNA): TGTGCCAGCAGCTTGGCCCTGACTTTCGAGCAGTTCTTC. Amino acid sequence: CASSLALTFEQFF.

This clone has only a few counts. V gene TRBV23-1 combines with J gene TRBJ2-7; no definite D call. TRBV23-1 is known as an ORF, though its function is uncertain. Trimming cost V 0 bases and J 2 bases, with 11 bases left between them. CDR3 length: 15 residues. The CDR3 loop is CASSQSIGSPYEQYF. CDR3 sequence (DNA): TGCGCCAGCAGTCAATCAATTGGCAGTCCCTACGAGCAGTACTTC.

The chain links TRBV7-9 to TRBJ1-1, with D perhaps matching TRBD1 (6 bases). This CDR3 is 17 amino acids long. V shed 0 bases and J shed 1 base, with 15 bases lying between them. Germline lookup yields CDR1 SEHNR and CDR2 FQNEAQ (reference sequence). In DNA, the CDR3 is TGTGCCAGCAGCTTAGCCCAGGTGGGGGCGAGGAACACTGAAGCTTTCTTT. This gives the protein CASSLAQVGARNTEAFF.